This T cell receptor beta chain was sequenced in a study of cytomegalovirus exposure and HLA in healthy donors. At the level of the study: Early release data held around 80 million unique TCRs from HLA-typed donors. Study-level points and caveats: Some highly shared sequence variants likely arose as a pipeline artifact. Fewer than 20,000 TCR beta sequences were associated with HLA alleles at 0.05 false discovery rate in a later analysis.

This PCR relied on a set of 60 Vbeta primers and 13 Jbeta primers. Some clones are missing from TCRdb's copy, which holds only in-frame ones; the method was immunoSEQ multiplex PCR. Of 150,000 to 200,000 clones listed, 75% to 85% were seen once; the top ten hold 0.95% to 1%. This clone was seen only once. Antigen specificity is unknown. V was shortened by 6 bases and J by 0 bases, with 9 bases between the two germline ends. Germline V gene sequence: CDR1 LNHDA, CDR2 SQIVND (reference sequence). There are 14 residues in the CDR3. This clonotype was obtained from a girl aged 2 to 9 in good health and CMV-seropositive. Material: PBMCs. The rearrangement joins TRBV19 to TRBJ1-3; D ambiguous. In nucleotides, the CDR3 is TGTGCCAGTAGCGGTCTGTACTCTGGAAACACCATATATTTT. It yields the protein CASSGLYSGNTIYF.